The 15 T cell receptor beta chains listed next were all sequenced from one sample in a study of T cells after yellow fever vaccination. From the 5' RACE reads, TCRdb called clonotypes with MiXCR, one entry per CDR3 protein. The sample holds 150,000 to 200,000 distinct CDR3 sequences, more than 5.5% seen once. The sample here was CD4+ T cells sorted from PBMCs, taken 4 to 6 days after the first yellow fever vaccination. The receptors stem from a man aged 18 to 29 who received the YFV17D yellow fever vaccine.

This clonotype occurred a few times. The chain joins TRBV5-1 to TRBJ2-2; 12 bases align to TRBD1. J lost 7 bases, V lost 3 bases, and 4 bases had no gene match. The germline V gene has CDR1 SGHRS and CDR2 YFSETQ. The CDR3 has 15 amino acids. This CDR3 is CASSWDRGLFGELFF. CDR3 bases: TGCGCCAGCAGCTGGGACAGGGGGCTTTTCGGGGAGCTGTTTTTT.

On this clonotype itself: A single base separates this from a much larger clone, so it may be a read error. This chain joins TRBV7-3 and TRBJ2-1; 9 nucleotides line up with TRBD2. This CDR3 has 16 amino acids. Germline values: CDR1 SGHTA, CDR2 FQGTGA. J was trimmed by 5 bases and V by 0 bases; bases with no gene match: 5. DNA for the CDR3: TGTGCCAGCAGCTTAACGTTCCAGCGGGAGGACAATGAGCAGTTCTTC. Translated: CASSLTFQREDNEQFF.

Worth noting for this clonotype: A read error is possible here, since a much larger clone lies one base away. The chain couples TRBV20-1 to TRBJ2-3; the D is unclear. Looked up from germline, CDR1 is DFQATT and CDR2 is SNEGSKA (reference sequence). The germline V and J ends were trimmed by 1 base and 4 bases, with 15 bases remaining between them. This CDR3 is built from 15 residues. The CDR3 region has the DNA TGCAGTGCTAGAGGACCGTCCATAAGCTCAGATACGCAGTATTTT. Protein: CSARGPSISSDTQYF.

V gene TRBV20-1 combines with J gene TRBJ2-3, with D unresolved. Germline assignment: CDR1 DFQATT and CDR2 SNEGSKA (reference sequence). The CDR3 totals 13 residues. The ends were cut back, 6 bases at V and 2 bases at J, with 12 bases in the middle. The CDR3, as DNA: TGCAGTGCCCCTCGAGAGTCCACAGATACGCAGTATTTT. The encoded protein is CSAPRESTDTQYF.

For this clonotype: The junction and the germline gene differ at one end; a read error may be behind it. The chain joins TRBV7-7 to TRBJ2-1; 13 bases fit TRBD2. The germline CDR1 and CDR2 sequences are SSHAT and FNYEAQ (reference sequence). The CDR3 loop spans 15 amino acids. CDR3 loop: CASSILAGGYNEQFF. As DNA, the CDR3 is TGTGCTAGCAGCATACTAGCGGGGGGGTACAATGAGCAGTTCTTC.

This clonotype was counted once. The V gene is TRBV19, the J gene TRBJ2-5, with 10 bases aligning to TRBD1. Looked up from germline, CDR1 is LNHDA and CDR2 is SQIVND (reference sequence). J lost 5 bases, V lost 4 bases, and 13 bases had no gene match. This CDR3 contains 17 residues. CDR3 region: CASSTGQGTRGHETQYF. The CDR3 DNA sequence: TGTGCCAGTAGTACGGGACAGGGGACAAGGGGACATGAGACCCAGTACTTC.

The table lists this clonotype with a few counts. The chain carries TRBV4-2 and TRBJ1-2; no clear D gene. Germline CDR1 reads LGHNA; CDR2 reads YNFKEQ. Trimming took off 0 bases at V and 8 bases at J, with 13 bases between the two ends. The CDR3 length is 14 residues. The CDR3 loop reads CASSQDLGWEGYTF. DNA of the CDR3: TGTGCCAGCAGCCAAGATCTCGGCTGGGAAGGCTACACCTTC.

This clonotype was recorded many times. The chain is built from TRBV6-5 and TRBJ2-7; TRBD1 is a possible D gene (6 bases). The CDR3 contains 14 residues. Germline lookup yields CDR1 MNHEY and CDR2 SVGAGI. Trimming took 2 bases from V and 3 from J, leaving 11 bases between them. The CDR3 is CASSYGGQSYEQYF. In nucleotides, the CDR3 is TGTGCCAGCAGTTACGGCGGACAGAGCTACGAGCAGTACTTC.

This clonotype was observed a single time. A much larger clone lies one base from this, so it may be a read error. The rearrangement uses TRBV4-1 and TRBJ2-3; 9 bases line up with TRBD2. The CDR3 is 17 residues long. Germline values: CDR1 MGHRA, CDR2 YSYEKL. The CDR3 sequence: CASTQGVLAGFTDTQYF. For the CDR3, the DNA is TGCGCCAGCACCCAAGGGGTACTAGCGGGTTTCACAGATACGCAGTATTTT.

J is TRBJ2-1 and V is TRBV19, with D perhaps given as TRBD1 or TRBD2 (5 bases each). In germline, CDR1 is LNHDA, CDR2 SQIVND (reference sequence). The V end lost 1 base, the J end lost 15 bases, and 10 bases lay between the germline ends. The length of the CDR3 is 11 residues. The CDR3 region is CASSIGGRGFF. CDR3 sequence (DNA): TGTGCCAGTAGTATAGGGGGACGAGGGTTCTTC.

The chain uses TRBV4-2 and TRBJ1-3, with 9 positions matching TRBD1. In germline, CDR1 is LGHNA, CDR2 YNFKEQ. The V and J ends lost 5 bases and 3 bases, in that order; junction bases with no gene match: 8. The CDR3 runs 16 residues. CDR3 nucleotides: TGTGCCAGCAGCTCCCGACAGGGGGAAGATGGAAACACCATATATTTT. Amino acids: CASSSRQGEDGNTIYF.

There are a few counts of this clonotype. J is TRBJ2-2 and V is TRBV7-2, with 7 bases matching TRBD2. The CDR3 runs to 15 residues. The V and J ends lost 5 bases and 3 bases, in that order; junction bases with no gene match: 6. In germline, CDR1 is SGHTA, CDR2 FQGNSA. CDR3 protein: CASSMGRGDTGELFF. CDR3 DNA: TGTGCCAGCAGCATGGGTCGGGGGGACACCGGGGAGCTGTTTTTT.

The chain is built from TRBV5-6 and TRBJ2-7; no clear D gene. CDR3 length equals 12 residues. V lost 1 base to trimming and J lost 6 bases, with 8 bases between them. The germline V gene has CDR1 SGHDT and CDR2 YYEEEE. CDR3 in DNA: TGTGCCAGCAGCTTGTTGTCTCGCGAGCAGTACTTC. Its protein is CASSLLSREQYF. Combining the CDR3 with reference TRBV5-6 and TRBJ2-7 gives the whole variable domain DAGVTQSPTHLIKTRGQQVTLRCSPKSGHDTVSWYQQALGQGPQFIFQYYEEEERQRGNFPDRFSGHQFPNYSSELNVNALLLGDSALYLCASSLLSREQYFGPGTRLTVT.

This clonotype has more than one count but fewer than ten. The chain has TRBV6-5 and TRBJ1-6; no definite D call. Trimming cost V 8 bases and J 9 bases, with 14 bases left between them. The CDR3 is 13 amino acids. Germline V CDR1 and CDR2: MNHEY, SVGAGI. This CDR3 reads CASLPEIGSPLHF. The DNA for the CDR3 is TGTGCCAGCCTGCCCGAGATAGGTTCACCCCTCCACTTT.

This clonotype was seen at least ten times. This chain links TRBV11-2 with TRBJ2-3; 7 bases are shared with TRBD1. The J segment lost 3 bases and the V segment lost 5 bases, leaving 2 bases of the junction unmatched. This CDR3 spans 13 amino acids. The germline V gene encodes CDR1 SGHAT and CDR2 FQNNGV. CDR3 nucleotides: TGTGCCAGCAGCGAGGACAGGACAGATACGCAGTATTTT. This codes for CASSEDRTDTQYF.